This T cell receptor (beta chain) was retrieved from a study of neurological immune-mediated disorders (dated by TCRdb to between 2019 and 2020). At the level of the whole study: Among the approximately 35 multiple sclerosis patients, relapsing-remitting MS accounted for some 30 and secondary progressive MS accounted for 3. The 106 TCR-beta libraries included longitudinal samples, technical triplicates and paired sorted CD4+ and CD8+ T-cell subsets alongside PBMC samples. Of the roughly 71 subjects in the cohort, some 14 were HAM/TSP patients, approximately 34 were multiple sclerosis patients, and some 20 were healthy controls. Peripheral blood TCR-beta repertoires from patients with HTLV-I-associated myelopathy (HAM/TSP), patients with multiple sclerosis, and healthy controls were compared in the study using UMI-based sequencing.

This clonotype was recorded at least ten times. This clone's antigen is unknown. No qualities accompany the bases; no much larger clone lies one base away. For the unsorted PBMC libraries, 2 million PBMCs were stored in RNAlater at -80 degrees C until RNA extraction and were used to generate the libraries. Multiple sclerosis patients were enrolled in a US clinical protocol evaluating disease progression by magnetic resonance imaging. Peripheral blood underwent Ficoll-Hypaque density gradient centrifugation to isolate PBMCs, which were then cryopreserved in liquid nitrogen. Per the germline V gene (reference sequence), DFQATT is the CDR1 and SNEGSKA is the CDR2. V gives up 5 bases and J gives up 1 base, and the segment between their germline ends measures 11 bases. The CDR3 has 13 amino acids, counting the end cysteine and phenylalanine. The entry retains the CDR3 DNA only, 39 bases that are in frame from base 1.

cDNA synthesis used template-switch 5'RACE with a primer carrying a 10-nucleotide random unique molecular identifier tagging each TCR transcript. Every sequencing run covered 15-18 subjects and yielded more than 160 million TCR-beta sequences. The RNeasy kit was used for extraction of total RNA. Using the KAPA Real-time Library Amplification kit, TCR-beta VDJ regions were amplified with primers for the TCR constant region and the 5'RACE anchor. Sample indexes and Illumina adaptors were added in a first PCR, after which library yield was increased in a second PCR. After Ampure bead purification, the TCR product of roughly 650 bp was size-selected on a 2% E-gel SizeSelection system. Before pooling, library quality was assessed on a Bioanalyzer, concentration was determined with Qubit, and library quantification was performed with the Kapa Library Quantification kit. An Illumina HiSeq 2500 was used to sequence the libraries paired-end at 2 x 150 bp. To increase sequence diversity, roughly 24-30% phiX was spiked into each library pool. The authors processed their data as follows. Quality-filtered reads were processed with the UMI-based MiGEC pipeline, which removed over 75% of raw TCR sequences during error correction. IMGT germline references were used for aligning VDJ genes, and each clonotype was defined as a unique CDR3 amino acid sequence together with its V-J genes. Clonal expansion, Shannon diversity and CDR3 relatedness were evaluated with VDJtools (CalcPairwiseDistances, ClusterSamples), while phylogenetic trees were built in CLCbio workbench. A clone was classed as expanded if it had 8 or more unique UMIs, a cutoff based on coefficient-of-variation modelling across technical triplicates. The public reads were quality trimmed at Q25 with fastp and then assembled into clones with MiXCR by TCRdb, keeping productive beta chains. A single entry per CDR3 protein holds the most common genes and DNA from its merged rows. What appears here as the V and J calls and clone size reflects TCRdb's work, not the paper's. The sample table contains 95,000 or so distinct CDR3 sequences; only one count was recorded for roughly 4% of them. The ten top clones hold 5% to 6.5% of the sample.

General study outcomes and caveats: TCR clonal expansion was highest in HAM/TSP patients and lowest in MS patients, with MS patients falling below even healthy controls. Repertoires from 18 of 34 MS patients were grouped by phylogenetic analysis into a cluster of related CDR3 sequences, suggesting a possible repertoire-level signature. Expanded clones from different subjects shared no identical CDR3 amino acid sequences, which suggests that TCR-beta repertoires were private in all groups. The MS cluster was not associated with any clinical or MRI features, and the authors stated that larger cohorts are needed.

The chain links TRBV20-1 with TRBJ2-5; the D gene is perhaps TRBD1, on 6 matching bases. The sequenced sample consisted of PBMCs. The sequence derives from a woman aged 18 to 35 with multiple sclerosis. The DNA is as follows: TGCAGTGCTGGACAGACAGCCCAAGAGACCCAGTACTTC. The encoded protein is CSAGQTAQETQYF.